The present T cell receptor (beta chain) was sequenced within a study of OX40 agonist ivuxolimab in advanced cancers. Study information: Cohort: about 80% men, mean age roughly 60, aged roughly 20 to 79. Two cutaneous melanoma patients and one hepatocellular carcinoma patient, three in all, had partial responses. Eligibility admitted prior anti-PD-1, anti-PD-L1 or anti-CTLA-4 therapy; 40% had some.

Clones were sequenced by immunoSEQ multiplex PCR, and TCRdb holds only the in-frame ones, with some missing. The table records 55,000 or so clones, more than 75% of them present only once. The V and J ends lost 7 bases and 4 bases respectively, with 13 bases between them. Germline lookup yields CDR1 SGHAT and CDR2 FQNNGV. There are 13 residues in the CDR3. Blood sampling took place at baseline, cycle 4 day 1, and cycle 7 day 1. The sequence was collected from an adult with an advanced solid tumor such as melanoma, head and neck, liver or kidney cancer. The chain uses TRBV11-2 and TRBJ1-2; maybe TRBD1 (5 bases). The source material was CD4+ or CD8+ T cells sorted from blood, sampled in a trial of the OX40 agonist ivuxolimab. CDR3 sequence (DNA): TGTGCCAGCACCCGGACATACGGCTATGGCTACACCTTC. Translating gives CASTRTYGYGYTF.